The sequence of this T cell receptor (beta chain) was determined in a study of T cell responses to AZD1222 COVID-19 vaccine. Concerning this clone itself: No antigen is known for it.

Produced via immunoSEQ multiplex PCR; TCRdb's table is partial and in-frame only. The sample has under 150,000 clones; approximately 85% are singletons. Study-wide results and caveats: At baseline, seropositivity was found in only five or six AZD1222 recipients. The study found Spike-specific TCR breadth and depth rose after two AZD1222 doses. There were vaccine-associated CD4 TCRs across spike, dominant at 160-218 and 743-854. Nearly half of spike-specific TCRs reportedly target variant regions that are unmutated in the B.1.351 and B.1.1.7 variants.

The CDR3 is made up of 15 amino acids. Germline loops: CDR1 SGHRS, CDR2 YFSETQ. The V and J ends lost 4 bases and 0 bases respectively, with 13 bases between them. This clonotype originated in an adult in good health. The sequencing used peripheral blood, collected on day 0 of MenACWY control vaccination. V and J are TRBV5-1 and TRBJ1-1; tentative D call: TRBD1 (5 bases). DNA of the CDR3: TGCGCCAGCAGCCGTCCCGACAGTTTGAACACTGAAGCTTTCTTT. As protein: CASSRPDSLNTEAFF.